This T cell receptor beta chain comes out of a study of long-term antiretroviral therapy in people with HIV. Survey level was the resolution at which the v3.0 immunoSEQ assay ran. The protocol was immunoSEQ multiplex PCR, while the TCRdb copy is restricted to in-frame clones and leaves out a portion. The sample has 30,000 or so clones, about 93% seen once. The source was unsorted PBMCs, collected more than 5 years after starting antiretroviral therapy. The source is a woman between 40 and 50 years old with HIV.

The CDR3 nucleotides read TGTGCCAGCAGCCTCCTGACTAGCGGCACAGATACGCAGTATTTT. Amino acid sequence: CASSLLTSGTDTQYF. The rearrangement joins TRBV11-2 to TRBJ2-3; 8 bases line up with TRBD2. CDR1 and CDR2 (germline): SGHAT, FQNNGV. J lost 1 base, V lost 5 bases, and 5 bases had no gene match. The CDR3 length is 15 residues.